The next 18 T cell receptor beta chains were all read from a single sample in a study of T cell responses to AZD1222 COVID-19 vaccine. Assay used: immunoSEQ multiplex PCR; TCRdb lists only in-frame clones, some missing. The sample carries about 120,000 clones, around 90% recorded once. The sample here was peripheral blood, taken on day 0 of AZD1222 vaccination. The receptors stem from an adult in good health.

V and J are TRBV5-1 and TRBJ1-1, with 8 bases lining up with TRBD1. The CDR3 has 12 amino acids. The V gene end was trimmed by 3 bases and the J gene end by 8 bases; junction bases not matched to a gene: 3. Germline V lookup: CDR1 SGHRS, CDR2 YFSETQ. Written as DNA, the CDR3 is TGCGCCAGCAGCTCCCAGGGGGCCGAAGCTTTCTTT. Translated: CASSSQGAEAFF.

The gene calls are TRBV7-6 and TRBJ2-1, with TRBD1 matching 9 bases. The germline gives CDR1 SGHVS, CDR2 FNYEAQ. Trimming removed 2 bases from V and 3 bases from J; junction bases left unmatched: 8. CDR3 length: 17 residues. The CDR3 region has the DNA TGTGCCAGCAGCTTAAGGACAGGGGTCACCCTCTACAATGAGCAGTTCTTC. Translation: CASSLRTGVTLYNEQFF.

The V and J genes are TRBV12-3 or TRBV12-4 and TRBJ1-1; tentatively, D is TRBD1 (6 bases). V was trimmed by 6 bases and J by 5 bases, leaving 13 bases between them. The CDR3 covers 13 residues. Written as DNA, the CDR3 is TGTGCCAGCAGCGAAGACAGGTGGACTGAAGCTTTCTTT. Protein sequence: CASSEDRWTEAFF.

This chain connects TRBV28 to TRBJ2-1; D possibly corresponds to TRBD1 (6 bases). With 8 bases removed from V and 0 bases from J, the gap between germline ends came to 11 bases. In germline, CDR1 is MDHEN, CDR2 SYDVKM. The CDR3 has 14 amino acids. CDR3 nucleotides: TGTGCCAGCCACAGGGTTAGCTCCTACAATGAGCAGTTCTTC. Translated, it gives CASHRVSSYNEQFF.

CDR3 sequence (DNA): TGTGCCAGTAGTATTACGATGGACCAGCCCCAGCATTTT. Translation: CASSITMDQPQHF. This chain connects TRBV19 to TRBJ1-5; the D is unclear. The V end lost 3 bases, the J end lost 7 bases, and 10 bases lay between the germline ends. The CDR3 loop spans 13 amino acids. From germline, CDR1 is LNHDA and CDR2 SQIVND (reference sequence).

V gene TRBV6-1 combines with J gene TRBJ1-2; no reliable D call. V lost 3 bases and J lost 7, with 18 bases in between. The germline CDR1 and CDR2 sequences are MNHNS and SASEGT. This CDR3 spans 15 amino acids. This CDR3 reads CASSDLGKGPSGYTF. DNA for the CDR3: TGTGCCAGCAGTGACCTCGGTAAAGGGCCTTCTGGCTACACCTTC.

The genes are TRBV28 and TRBJ1-5, with 9 bases identical to TRBD1. The V segment lost 6 bases and the J segment 2 bases; nucleotides outside the gene matches: 5. The CDR3 covers 15 residues. Germline assignment: CDR1 MDHEN and CDR2 SYDVKM. CDR3 in amino acids: CASRDRGRGNQPQHF. DNA for the CDR3: TGTGCCAGCAGGGACAGGGGCCGAGGCAATCAGCCCCAGCATTTT.

This sequence joins TRBV7-6 and TRBJ1-5; maybe TRBD1 (5 bases). Germline V gene data show CDR1 as SGHVS and CDR2 as FNYEAQ. Deletions cut 5 bases from V and 5 bases from J, with 13 bases between. The CDR3 totals 14 residues. The CDR3 DNA reads as TGTGCCAGCAGCCCCGACAGAGGCTATCAGCCCCAGCATTTT. The encoded protein is CASSPDRGYQPQHF.

The chain combines TRBV19 with TRBJ2-2, with 8 bases identical to TRBD2. CDR3 length: 14 amino acids. V gave up 9 bases and J gave up 6 bases; unmatched junction bases: 9. Looked up from germline, CDR1 is LNHDA and CDR2 is SQIVND (reference sequence). The CDR3 nucleotides read TGTGCCAGCGGGGGGGCGCGAAGGTCCGGGGAGCTGTTTTTT. Encoded protein: CASGGARRSGELFF.

A single count supports this clone. The V call is TRBV7-9, the J call TRBJ2-5; TRBD2 agrees at 7 bases. The CDR3 covers 15 residues. Germline trimming cut 5 bases from V and 5 bases from J; bases unmatched to any gene: 11. CDR1 and CDR2 (germline): SEHNR, FQNEAQ (reference sequence). The CDR3 bases are TGTGCCAGCAGCATCATAGCCGGGGGAGGGGAGACCCAGTACTTC. Protein: CASSIIAGGGETQYF.

V is TRBV10-2 and J is TRBJ2-1; 10 bases are a match to TRBD1. Germline CDR1 is WSHSY and CDR2 is SAAADI. The CDR3 has 15 amino acids. V lost 7 bases and J lost 4; bases outside the gene matches: 7. Here the CDR3 DNA reads TGCGCCAGCATAGACAGGGGGCGCGTTTACAATGAGCAGTTCTTC. Protein product: CASIDRGRVYNEQFF.

The chain couples TRBV5-1 to TRBJ1-1, with D unresolved. This CDR3 spans 15 amino acids. Trimming pared 4 bases from V and 0 bases from J, leaving 13 bases between. The germline V gene has CDR1 SGHRS and CDR2 YFSETQ. The CDR3 loop is CASSPEPALNTEAFF. The CDR3 region has the DNA TGCGCCAGCAGCCCGGAGCCCGCCCTGAACACTGAAGCTTTCTTT. Supplemented by reference TRBV5-1 and TRBJ1-1, the full variable domain reads KAGVTQTPRYLIKTRGQQVTLSCSPISGHRSVSWYQQTPGQGLQFLFEYFSETQRNKGNFPGRFSGRQFSNSRSEMNVSTLELGDSALYLCASSPEPALNTEAFFGQGTRLTVV.

The chain joins TRBV27 to TRBJ2-3, with D unresolved. The CDR3 length is 14 residues. The V end was cut by 3 bases, the J end by 6 bases, with 13 bases between. In germline, CDR1 is MNHEY, CDR2 SMNVEV (reference sequence). The CDR3 nucleotides read TGTGCCAGCAGTTTGGCCAAAGGAAGGGATACGCAGTATTTT. Encoded protein: CASSLAKGRDTQYF.

The chain couples TRBV27 to TRBJ1-5; D not resolved. Per germline, CDR1 MNHEY and CDR2 SMNVEV (reference sequence). The CDR3 is 14 amino acids. The V and J ends lost 0 bases and 3 bases respectively, with 6 bases between them. The CDR3 DNA reads TGTGCCAGCAGTTTATCAGGGTTCAATCAGCCCCAGCATTTT. Its protein is CASSLSGFNQPQHF.

The genes are TRBV2 and TRBJ2-7; D is perhaps TRBD2 (5 bases). Germline loops: CDR1 SNHLY, CDR2 FYNNEI. V was trimmed by 5 bases and J by 6 bases, leaving 8 bases between them. The CDR3 has 11 amino acids. CDR3 residues: CASSPTSEQYF. In DNA form, the CDR3 reads TGTGCCAGCAGTCCCACTAGCGAGCAGTACTTC.

The chain recombines TRBV10-3 with TRBJ2-1; 14 bases line up with TRBD2. CDR1 and CDR2 from the germline V gene are ENHRY and SYGVKD. The CDR3 consists of 14 residues. Germline trimming cut 6 bases from V and 9 bases from J; bases unmatched to any gene: 4. The CDR3 DNA follows: TGTGCCATCAGGGGACTAGCGGGAGATGGTGAGCAGTTCTTC. The encoded protein is CAIRGLAGDGEQFF.

The chain recombines TRBV28 with TRBJ1-1; a weak D match, TRBD1 (6 bases). CDR3 length: 15 residues. Germline values: CDR1 MDHEN, CDR2 SYDVKM. V lost 2 bases to trimming and J lost 7 bases, with 17 bases between them. The CDR3 nucleotides read TGTGCCAGCAGTTTAAGGTCTCACAGGGTTGGTGAAGCTTTCTTT. Translated, it gives CASSLRSHRVGEAFF.

The chain combines TRBV7-9 with TRBJ2-7, with D perhaps TRBD2 (6 bases). This CDR3 region has 15 residues. V was pared by 5 bases and J by 2 bases, with 16 bases between. From germline, CDR1 is SEHNR and CDR2 FQNEAQ (reference sequence). This CDR3 is CASSPLGRGTYEQYF. Written as DNA, the CDR3 is TGTGCCAGCAGCCCCCTTGGGCGGGGCACCTACGAGCAGTACTTC.